The clone carrying this T cell receptor beta chain was counted at least ten times. An oligonucleotide containing a UMI was ligated to the 3' end of TCR cDNA. Amplification of ligated cDNA took four PCR rounds with SP2 and nested alpha and beta constant primers. A single record per CDR3 protein comes from TCRdb applying MiXCR to the 5' RACE reads. The sample has some 60,000 distinct CDR3 sequences, 8% seen once. The data were obtained in a study of naive and memory T cell subsets. This CDR3 is built from 15 residues. With 3 bases removed from V and 7 bases from J, the gap between germline ends came to 15 bases. Germline V gene data show CDR1 as SEHNR and CDR2 as FQNEAQ (reference sequence).

This clonotype was sampled from a female donor in good health. This chain uses TRBV7-9 with TRBJ1-4; possible D gene TRBD1, 5 bases. The DNA for the CDR3 is TGTGCCAGCAGCTTTGGGGACGCGGGAGGTGAAAAACTGTTTTTT. Protein sequence: CASSFGDAGGEKLFF.